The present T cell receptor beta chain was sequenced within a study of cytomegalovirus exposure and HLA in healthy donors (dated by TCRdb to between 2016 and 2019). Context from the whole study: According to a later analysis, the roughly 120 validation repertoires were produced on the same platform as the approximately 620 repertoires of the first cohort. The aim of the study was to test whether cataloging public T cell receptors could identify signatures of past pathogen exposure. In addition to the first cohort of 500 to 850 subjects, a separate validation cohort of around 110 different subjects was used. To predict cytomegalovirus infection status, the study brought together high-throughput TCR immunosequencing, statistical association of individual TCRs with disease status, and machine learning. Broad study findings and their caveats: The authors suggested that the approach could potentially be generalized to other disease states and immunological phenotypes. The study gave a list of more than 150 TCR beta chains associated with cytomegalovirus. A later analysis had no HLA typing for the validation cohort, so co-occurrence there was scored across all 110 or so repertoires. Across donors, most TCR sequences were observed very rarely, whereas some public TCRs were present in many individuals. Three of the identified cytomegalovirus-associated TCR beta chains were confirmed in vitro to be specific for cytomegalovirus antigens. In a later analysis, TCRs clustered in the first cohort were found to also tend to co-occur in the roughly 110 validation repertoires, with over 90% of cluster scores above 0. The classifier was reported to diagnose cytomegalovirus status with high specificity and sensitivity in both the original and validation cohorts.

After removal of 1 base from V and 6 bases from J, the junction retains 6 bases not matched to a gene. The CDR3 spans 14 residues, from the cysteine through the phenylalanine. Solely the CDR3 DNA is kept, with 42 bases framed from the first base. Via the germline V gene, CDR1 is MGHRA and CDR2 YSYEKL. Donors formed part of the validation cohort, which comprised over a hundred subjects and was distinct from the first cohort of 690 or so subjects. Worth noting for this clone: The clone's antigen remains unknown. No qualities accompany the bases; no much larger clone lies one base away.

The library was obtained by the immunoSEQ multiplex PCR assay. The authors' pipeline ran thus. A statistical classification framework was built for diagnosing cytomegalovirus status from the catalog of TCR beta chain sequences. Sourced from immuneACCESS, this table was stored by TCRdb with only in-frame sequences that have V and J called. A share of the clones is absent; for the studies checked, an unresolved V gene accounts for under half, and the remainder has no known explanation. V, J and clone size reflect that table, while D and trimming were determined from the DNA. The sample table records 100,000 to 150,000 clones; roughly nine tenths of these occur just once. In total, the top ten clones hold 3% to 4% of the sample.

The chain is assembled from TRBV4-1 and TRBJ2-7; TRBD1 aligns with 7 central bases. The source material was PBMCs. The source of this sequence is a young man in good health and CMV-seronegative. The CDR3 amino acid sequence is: CASSQGQGPLEQYF. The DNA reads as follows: TGCGCCAGCAGCCAAGGACAGGGACCCCTCGAGCAGTACTTC.